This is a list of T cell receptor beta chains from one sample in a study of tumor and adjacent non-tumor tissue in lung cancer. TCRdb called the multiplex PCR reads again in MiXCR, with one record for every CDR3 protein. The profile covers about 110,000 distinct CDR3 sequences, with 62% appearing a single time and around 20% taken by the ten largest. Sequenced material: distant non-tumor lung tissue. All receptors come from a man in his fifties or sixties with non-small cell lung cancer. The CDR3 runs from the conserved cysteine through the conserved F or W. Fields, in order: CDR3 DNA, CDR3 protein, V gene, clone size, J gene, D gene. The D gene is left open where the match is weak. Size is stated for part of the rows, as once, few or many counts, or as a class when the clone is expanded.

DNA: TGTGCCAGCAGCTTAGTCAGGGCGGAAGGATTGGGCTCCTACGAGCAGTACTTC
CDR3: CASSLVRAEGLGSYEQYF
V: TRBV11-3
size: -
J: TRBJ2-7
D: -

DNA: TGTGCCAGCAGTAGGATAGGGATGGTTCAGCCCCAGCATTTT
CDR3: CASSRIGMVQPQHF
V: TRBV6-2/TRBV6-3
size: -
J: TRBJ1-5
D: -

DNA: TGTGCCAGCAGTTTACAGGGATCCGGGGAGCTGTTTTTT
CDR3: CASSLQGSGELFF
V: TRBV28
size: many
J: TRBJ2-2
D: -

DNA: TGTGCCAGCAACGGGGGTGCTTCCTACATTGAGCAGTTCTTC
CDR3: CASNGGASYIEQFF
V: TRBV11-2
size: -
J: TRBJ2-1
D: -

DNA: TGCGCCAGGTGGACAGTTCGGAGGACCGAGCAGTACTTC
CDR3: CARWTVRRTEQYF
V: TRBV23-1
size: -
J: TRBJ2-7
D: -

DNA: TGTGCCAGCAAATACGACGGGGATCAACCCCAGCATTTT
CDR3: CASKYDGDQPQHF
V: TRBV6-1
size: -
J: TRBJ1-5
D: -

DNA: TGTGCCAGCAGAGTAAAAGGGGTTGCTGAAGCCTTCTTT
CDR3: CASRVKGVAEAFF
V: TRBV5-4
size: -
J: TRBJ1-1
D: -

DNA: TGTGTCAGCACCCGACGGGACAGTCAAGAGACCCAGTACTTC
CDR3: CVSTRRDSQETQYF
V: TRBV18
size: few
J: TRBJ2-5
D: TRBD1

DNA: TGTGCCAGCAGCTTAGGAGCGGGAAGCTCCTACAATGAGCAGTTCTTC
CDR3: CASSLGAGSSYNEQFF
V: TRBV7-8
size: -
J: TRBJ2-1
D: TRBD2

DNA: TGTGCCAGCAGTTCAACAGGGGGTTACTACAATGAGCAGTTCTTC
CDR3: CASSSTGGYYNEQFF
V: TRBV6-5
size: many
J: TRBJ2-1
D: TRBD1

DNA: TGTGACAGCAGTTTATACGGACAGGGGGCCTACGAGCAGTACTTC
CDR3: CDSSLYGQGAYEQYF
V: TRBV28
size: -
J: TRBJ2-7
D: TRBD1

DNA: TGTGCCAACAGCGGCCGGGCGGCGTCGAGCACAGATACGCAGTATTTT
CDR3: CANSGRAASSTDTQYF
V: TRBV11-2
size: few
J: TRBJ2-3
D: -

DNA: TGCAGTGCTATCTCCAGGGCTCCCTCTCAAGAGACCCAGTACTTC
CDR3: CSAISRAPSQETQYF
V: TRBV20-1
size: few
J: TRBJ2-5
D: -

DNA: TGTGCCAGCAGCTCCAGGGCCCGGCTTGATAGTGAAGCCTTCTTT
CDR3: CASSSRARLDSEAFF
V: TRBV6-5
size: -
J: TRBJ1-1
D: -

DNA: TGTGCCAGCAGTTACTCGGCAGGGGAAGGTGAAGCTTTCTTT
CDR3: CASSYSAGEGEAFF
V: TRBV6-5
size: many
J: TRBJ1-1
D: -

DNA: TGCGCCAGCAGCTCCGGACCAGTCAACGGGGAGCTGTTTTTT
CDR3: CASSSGPVNGELFF
V: TRBV5-1
size: -
J: TRBJ2-2
D: -

DNA: TGCGCCAGCAGCCAATTGGTGACTAGCGGGAGGACGTACAATGAGCAGTTCTTC
CDR3: CASSQLVTSGRTYNEQFF
V: TRBV5-1
size: -
J: TRBJ2-1
D: TRBD2

DNA: TGTGCCAGCAGCTATAGGACGGGTAGCACAGATACGCAGTATTTT
CDR3: CASSYRTGSTDTQYF
V: TRBV7-2
size: few
J: TRBJ2-3
D: -

DNA: TGTGCCAGCAGTGAATACAGGGGGAACACCGGGGAGCTGTTTTTT
CDR3: CASSEYRGNTGELFF
V: TRBV2
size: -
J: TRBJ2-2
D: TRBD1

DNA: TGTGCCAGTTCAGGGCGAGGAAGCGGGAGGGGAGGCAATGAGCAGTTCTTC
CDR3: CASSGRGSGRGGNEQFF
V: TRBV11-2
size: -
J: TRBJ2-1
D: TRBD2

DNA: TGTGCCAGCAGCCTTACGACTAACGAGAACACCGGGGAGCTGCTTTTT
CDR3: CASSLTTNENTGELLF
V: TRBV13
size: -
J: TRBJ2-2
D: -

DNA: TGTGCCAGTAGCCTCCCTCTGACTACGAACACTGAAGCTTTCTTT
CDR3: CASSLPLTTNTEAFF
V: TRBV13
size: -
J: TRBJ1-1
D: -

DNA: TGTGCCAGCAGCGAGTGGCTGGGTGAAAAACTGTTTTTT
CDR3: CASSEWLGEKLFF
V: TRBV11-2
size: few
J: TRBJ1-4
D: -

DNA: TGTGCCAGCAGTGTTTTGTCTGGAAACACCATATATTTT
CDR3: CASSVLSGNTIYF
V: TRBV25-1
size: -
J: TRBJ1-3
D: -

DNA: TGTGCCAGCAGCTTACGGGTAGCGTCATCCAATGGGCAGTTCTTC
CDR3: CASSLRVASSNGQFF
V: TRBV11-2
size: few
J: TRBJ2-1
D: -

DNA: TGTGCCAGCAGTTCAAGTGGGGCAGGGGCTAGGAGCTCTGGAAACACCATATATTTT
CDR3: CASSSSGAGARSSGNTIYF
V: TRBV9
size: -
J: TRBJ1-3
D: -

DNA: TGTGCCAGCAGTTACTCGGAGGTCGCCAGCTCCTACGAGCAGTACTTC
CDR3: CASSYSEVASSYEQYF
V: TRBV6-5
size: many
J: TRBJ2-7
D: -

DNA: TGTGCCAGCGCTAGGCTAGCGGACACCGGGGAGCTGTTATTT
CDR3: CASARLADTGELLF
V: TRBV6-2/TRBV6-3
size: -
J: TRBJ2-2
D: TRBD2

DNA: TGTGCCAGCAGCTTAGCGGGGGGCCTCAATCAGCCCCAGCATTTT
CDR3: CASSLAGGLNQPQHF
V: TRBV7-9
size: -
J: TRBJ1-5
D: -

DNA: TGTGCCAGCAGCCTCACATGGGGAGTTTATGTCTACACCTTC
CDR3: CASSLTWGVYVYTF
V: TRBV6-2/TRBV6-3
size: -
J: TRBJ1-2
D: -

DNA: TGTGCCAGCCAAGGAGAGATCCAAGAGACCAAGTACTTC
CDR3: CASQGEIQETKYF
V: TRBV12-3/TRBV12-4
size: -
J: TRBJ2-5
D: -

DNA: TGTGCCAGCAGACAGAGCACAGGTATCTTCTCCTACGAGCAGTACTTC
CDR3: CASRQSTGIFSYEQYF
V: TRBV6-2/TRBV6-3
size: -
J: TRBJ2-7
D: -

DNA: TGTGCCAGCAGTTACTCGTCCAGTCGGGAGACCCAGTACTTC
CDR3: CASSYSSSRETQYF
V: TRBV6-5
size: many
J: TRBJ2-5
D: -

DNA: TGCAGTGCTAGGGGTTTCGGCCATAACACTGAAGCTTTCTTT
CDR3: CSARGFGHNTEAFF
V: TRBV20-1
size: many
J: TRBJ1-1
D: -

DNA: TGTGTCAGCAGCACCGCGATAATAGCGGGGGACAAAGAGCAGTTCTTC
CDR3: CVSSTAIIAGDKEQFF
V: TRBV6-2/TRBV6-3
size: -
J: TRBJ2-1
D: TRBD2

DNA: TGTGCCATCAGCTTTGTCGGCTGCACAGATACGCAGTATTTT
CDR3: CAISFVGCTDTQYF
V: TRBV11-3
size: -
J: TRBJ2-3
D: -

DNA: TGTGCTAGCAGCCATACCGAGGGTAAAGCGTACTTC
CDR3: CASSHTEGKAYF
V: TRBV7-9
size: once
J: TRBJ2-7
D: -

DNA: TGTGCCAGCAGTGAGGGGCTGCACACTGAGGCTTTCTTT
CDR3: CASSEGLHTEAFF
V: TRBV2
size: -
J: TRBJ1-1
D: -

DNA: TGTGCCAGCAAACGGGGCTCCTGGGGCTCCTACAATGAGCAGTTCTTC
CDR3: CASKRGSWGSYNEQFF
V: TRBV6-1
size: once
J: TRBJ2-1
D: -

DNA: TGTGCCAACAGCTTTACCTCGGGTTCTAGCGGGTGGGGCGGCACAGATACGCAGTATTTT
CDR3: CANSFTSGSSGWGGTDTQYF
V: TRBV11-2
size: -
J: TRBJ2-3
D: TRBD2

DNA: TGTGCCAACAGTGCCTACCTTAGCGGCCTTCGGGACGAGCAATACTTC
CDR3: CANSAYLSGLRDEQYF
V: TRBV6-1
size: -
J: TRBJ2-7
D: -

DNA: TGTGCCAGCAGCTCACCCGGGGTAGCGGATGAGCAGTTCTTC
CDR3: CASSSPGVADEQFF
V: TRBV11-1
size: -
J: TRBJ2-1
D: -

DNA: TGTGCCAGCAGTCCTGGGTCCCGGGGGGCTAACTATGGCTACACCTTC
CDR3: CASSPGSRGANYGYTF
V: TRBV6-5
size: many
J: TRBJ1-2
D: -

DNA: TGTGCCAACAGCCGAGGGCCGGTCAAAAACATTCAGTACTTC
CDR3: CANSRGPVKNIQYF
V: TRBV11-3
size: -
J: TRBJ2-4
D: -